This entry is about one T cell receptor (beta chain). Its antigen remains unidentified. Specified time point: week 23, last vaccination. All doses held 300 ug of mutant IDH1 20-mer peptide, with topical imiquimod. The data were taken from a study of a mutant IDH1 vaccine in newly diagnosed glioma. Study information: A roughly 62% male, approximately 40% female split and a mean age of about 43 years characterized treated patients. Prior therapy was radiotherapy, temozolomide, or both; most received both.

V was shortened by 2 bases and J by 3 bases, with 14 bases between the two germline ends. The CDR3 contains 16 residues. Germline V gene sequence: CDR1 SGHRS, CDR2 YFSETQ. Clones were sequenced by immunoSEQ multiplex PCR, and TCRdb holds only the in-frame ones, with some missing. The sample consists of approximately 50,000 clones, about 89% of them appearing once. The receptor comes from a man aged 35-49 years with glioma. The source was PBMCs, collected from a glioma patient whose treatment included an IDH1 peptide vaccine. The V and J genes are TRBV5-1 and TRBJ2-2; tentatively, D is TRBD2 (5 bases). The CDR3 nucleotides are TGCGCCAGCAGCTTAGGACTCATAATTTACACCGGGGAGCTGTTTTTT. Its protein product is CASSLGLIIYTGELFF.